The 27 T cell receptor beta chains in this list originate from one sample, sequenced in a study of monozygotic twins with inflammatory bowel disease. Each CDR3 protein gets one entry in TCRdb, which reprocessed the 5' RACE reads and gives no DNA. This listing includes 300,000 to 400,000 distinct CDR3 sequences. Sequenced sample: blood. Receptors were obtained from a human donor with ulcerative colitis or Crohn's disease, or a healthy co-twin of an affected twin (not recorded which).

The chain links TRBV19 to TRBJ2-3; no DNA is available, so the TRBD2 call from TCRdb remains unchecked. This CDR3 is 13 amino acids long. Germline assignment: CDR1 LNHDA and CDR2 SQIVND (reference sequence). The CDR3 sequence: CASSFREGDTQYF.

The V gene is TRBV20-1, the J gene TRBJ2-5; TCRdb calls TRBD2, which cannot be checked without DNA. This CDR3 spans 14 amino acids. Germline lookup yields CDR1 DFQATT and CDR2 SNEGSKA (reference sequence). CDR3 loop: CSARLAGGRETQYF.

This chain joins TRBV9 and TRBJ2-1. The CDR3 extends over 15 amino acids. CDR1 is SGDLS and CDR2 is YYNGEE in the germline V gene. CDR3 residues: CASSDTSGEYNEQFF.

CDR3 loop: CSARDPHLTGGPVETQYF. This rearrangement joins TRBV20-1 to TRBJ2-5; as DNA is missing, the TRBD2 call by TCRdb cannot be tested. The CDR3 runs to 18 residues. Germline CDR1 and CDR2: DFQATT and SNEGSKA (reference sequence).

This chain links TRBV12-3 or TRBV12-4 with TRBJ2-7; there is no DNA to check the TCRdb D call of TRBD2. The CDR3 sequence is 15 residues long. CDR3 protein: CASSFGRVKSYEQYF.

V usage is TRBV7-2 and J usage is TRBJ2-5; there is no DNA to check the TCRdb D call of TRBD1. The CDR3 covers 13 residues. Germline V gene data show CDR1 as SGHTA and CDR2 as FQGNSA. This CDR3 reads CASSRGSLETQYF.

The chain recombines TRBV20-1 with TRBJ1-5. This CDR3 region has 14 residues. From germline, CDR1 is DFQATT and CDR2 SNEGSKA (reference sequence). CDR3 sequence reads: CSARDGSINQPQHF.

This chain joins TRBV4-1 and TRBJ2-6; TCRdb returns TRBD1, unconfirmable since there is no DNA. CDR3 length: 19 residues. Germline V gene sequence: CDR1 MGHRA, CDR2 YSYEKL. The chain's CDR3 is CASSQRGQGISSGANVLTF.

The rearrangement joins TRBV7-2 to TRBJ2-1; absent DNA, TCRdb's TRBD2 call cannot be checked. The germline gives CDR1 SGHTA, CDR2 FQGNSA. CDR3 length equals 14 residues. CDR3 residues: CASSSLWRGNEQFF.

The chain employs TRBV20-1 and TRBJ2-7; the TRBD1 assignment by TCRdb is unverifiable without DNA. The CDR3 totals 14 residues. Germline lookup yields CDR1 DFQATT and CDR2 SNEGSKA (reference sequence). CDR3 in amino acids: CSADPGDRGYEQYF.

The V call is TRBV20-1, the J call TRBJ2-3; TCRdb picks TRBD1, but there is no DNA to check that call. CDR1 and CDR2 (germline): DFQATT, SNEGSKA (reference sequence). This CDR3 has 17 residues. CDR3 sequence: CSARDIATTSGADTQYF.

V usage is TRBV7-2 and J usage is TRBJ2-5; absent DNA, TCRdb's TRBD1 call cannot be checked. Germline loops: CDR1 SGHTA, CDR2 FQGNSA. This CDR3 has 14 residues. The CDR3 sequence is CASSLGGDRETQYF.

The chain uses TRBV11-2 and TRBJ2-1; lacking DNA, the TRBD2 call made by TCRdb goes unchecked. This CDR3 is 15 amino acids long. CDR1 and CDR2 (germline): SGHAT, FQNNGV. CDR3 residues: CTSRRWTSGRSEQFF.

The J gene is TRBJ1-3, the V gene TRBV7-2; TCRdb's D call, TRBD1, is unchecked because there is no DNA. CDR3 length equals 14 residues. The germline V gene has CDR1 SGHTA and CDR2 FQGNSA. The CDR3 sequence: CASTPYRGGNTIYF.

The gene calls are TRBV5-4 and TRBJ1-1; TCRdb returns TRBD1, unconfirmable since there is no DNA. This CDR3 comprises 14 residues. Germline V gene data show CDR1 as SGHNT and CDR2 as YYREEE (reference sequence). This CDR3 reads CASSSLRQDTEAFF. Filled out from reference TRBV5-4 and TRBJ1-1, the complete variable domain reads ETGVTQSPTHLIKTRGQQVTLRCSSQSGHNTVSWYQQALGQGPQFIFQYYREEENGRGNFPPRFSGLQFPNYSSELNVNALELDDSALYLCASSSLRQDTEAFFGQGTRLTVV.

This sequence joins TRBV14 and TRBJ2-3; TCRdb gives TRBD2 as the D gene, but with no DNA this cannot be confirmed. There are 16 residues in the CDR3. Germline V CDR1 and CDR2: SGHDN, FVKESK. CDR3 sequence reads: CASSFGWRGALEAQYF.

The chain has TRBV12-3 or TRBV12-4 and TRBJ1-1. The CDR3 is 13 residues long. The CDR3 reads CASRTVAYPEAFF.

V and J are TRBV7-9 and TRBJ2-7; lacking DNA, the TRBD1 call made by TCRdb goes unchecked. The CDR3 totals 15 residues. The germline CDR1 and CDR2 sequences are SEHNR and FQNEAQ (reference sequence). CDR3 sequence reads: CASSLAGTEAYEQYF.

V gene TRBV14 combines with J gene TRBJ2-6; TCRdb proposes TRBD1, but this gene call is untestable without DNA. This CDR3 spans 15 amino acids. Per the germline V gene, CDR1 is SGHDN and CDR2 is FVKESK. The CDR3 reads CASSLQGRGANVLTF.

The chain combines TRBV11-1 with TRBJ1-2; TCRdb proposes TRBD1, but this gene call is untestable without DNA. This CDR3 spans 18 amino acids. The germline CDR1 and CDR2 sequences are SGHAT and FQDESV (reference sequence). CDR3: CASSPPPGQGSIGYGYTF.

The chain links TRBV29-1 to TRBJ2-1; TCRdb selects TRBD2, and the lack of DNA leaves this call unchecked. This CDR3 comprises 17 residues. Per the germline V gene, CDR1 is SQVTM and CDR2 is ANQGSEA. The CDR3: CSVEGGGASGSYNEQFF.

The genes are TRBV20-1 and TRBJ2-7; TCRdb's D call, TRBD1, is unchecked because there is no DNA. CDR3 length equals 11 residues. The germline gives CDR1 DFQATT, CDR2 SNEGSKA (reference sequence). CDR3 residues: CSAGLSREQYF.

V is TRBV6-6 and J is TRBJ1-2. The CDR3 is 11 residues long. CDR1 and CDR2 (germline): MNHNY, SVGAGI (reference sequence). The CDR3 is CASSYSGASTF.

This chain uses TRBV3-1 with TRBJ1-1; TCRdb names TRBD1, which stays unverified in the absence of DNA. The CDR3 runs 16 residues. The germline CDR1 and CDR2 sequences are LGHDT and YNNKEL (reference sequence). The CDR3 loop reads CASSQGLTGRSTEAFF.

The chain recombines TRBV7-6 with TRBJ2-7. Germline CDR1 reads SGHVS; CDR2 reads FNYEAQ. The CDR3 spans 14 residues. CDR3 loop: CASGLAGSSYEQYF.

The V call is TRBV6-1, the J call TRBJ1-1; absent DNA, TCRdb's TRBD1 call cannot be checked. In germline, CDR1 is MNHNS, CDR2 SASEGT. CDR3 length: 15 residues. CDR3 protein: CASSEVEGARGEAFF.

J is TRBJ2-3 and V is TRBV4-3; TCRdb reports TRBD2, a call that lacks DNA to check it against. Per the germline V gene, CDR1 is LGHNA and CDR2 is YSLEER. The CDR3 sequence is 18 residues long. The CDR3 loop is CASSQEPRSSGGTDTQYF.